The 18 T cell receptor beta chains below were found in one sample sequenced in a study of cytomegalovirus exposure and HLA in healthy donors. The PCR employed 60 Vbeta primers together with 13 Jbeta primers. Profiling relied on immunoSEQ multiplex PCR, and the TCRdb table lists in-frame clones only, not all of them. Of about 90,000 clones listed, about three fifths are singletons. The sequenced sample consisted of PBMCs. These receptors originate from a woman in her twenties or thirties in good health and CMV-seropositive.

To note about this clone: One end of the junction is discordant with germline, which a read error may explain. The genes are TRBV6-5 and TRBJ1-2; 7 bases are shared with TRBD1. Germline V gives CDR1 MNHEY, CDR2 SVGAGI. The CDR3 has 15 residues. CDR3 DNA: TGTGCCAGCAGTGGCGTTGGGACAGCGGGCTATGGCTACCCCTTC. Amino acids: CASSGVGTAGYGYPF.

This chain joins TRBV10-1 and TRBJ2-3; D is possibly TRBD2 (5 bases). V was shortened by 2 bases and J by 9 bases, with 12 bases between the two germline ends. Germline V gives CDR1 WNHNN, CDR2 SYGVQD (reference sequence). CDR3 length: 13 amino acids. DNA for the CDR3: TGCGCCAGCAGTGAGGGGCTAGCTGTGACGCAGTATTTT. Residues: CASSEGLAVTQYF.

This chain uses TRBV19 with TRBJ1-1, with 10 bases identical to TRBD1. Per the germline V gene, CDR1 is LNHDA and CDR2 is SQIVND (reference sequence). The CDR3 has 15 residues. V lost 4 bases, J lost 5 bases, and 7 bases stayed unmatched. The CDR3 loop is CASSSDRGLATEAFF. In DNA, the CDR3 is TGTGCCAGTAGTAGCGACAGGGGGCTCGCAACTGAAGCTTTCTTT.

This CDR3 is CASSLGQGQGYGYTF. The CDR3 DNA sequence: TGTGCCAGCAGCTTAGGTCAGGGGCAGGGCTATGGCTACACCTTC. The rearrangement joins TRBV7-2 to TRBJ1-2, with D perhaps TRBD1 (6 bases). V was pared by 1 base and J by 4 bases, with 13 bases between. Germline loops: CDR1 SGHTA, CDR2 FQGNSA. The CDR3 covers 15 residues.

This chain links TRBV6-5 with TRBJ1-2; D is uncertain. Looked up from germline, CDR1 is MNHEY and CDR2 is SVGAGI. V lost 6 bases and J lost 7, with 12 bases in between. The CDR3 covers 12 residues. CDR3 sequence: CASSPRLSGYTF. In DNA, the CDR3 is TGTGCCAGCAGCCCGAGGTTAAGTGGCTACACCTTC.

The J gene is TRBJ1-5, the V gene TRBV6-1; D not certain. V was trimmed by 4 bases and J by 2 bases, leaving 9 bases between them. Germline V gives CDR1 MNHNS, CDR2 SASEGT. This CDR3 is built from 14 residues. The CDR3, as DNA: TGTGCCAGCAGTGGCGGGGAGGGCAATCAGCCCCAGCATTTT. Protein sequence: CASSGGEGNQPQHF.

The V call is TRBV7-9, the J call TRBJ2-3; possible D gene TRBD2, 6 bases. V lost 1 base and J lost 3, with 11 bases in between. Germline V gene sequence: CDR1 SEHNR, CDR2 FQNEAQ (reference sequence). The CDR3 has 15 residues. The CDR3 sequence is CASSLVAGGTDTQYF. CDR3 DNA sequence: TGTGCCAGCAGCTTAGTGGCTGGGGGGACAGATACGCAGTATTTT.

The chain links TRBV19 to TRBJ1-5, with D perhaps TRBD1 (6 bases). Germline-derived CDR1 and CDR2 are LNHDA and SQIVND (reference sequence). CDR3 size: 15 residues. Trimming removed 6 bases from V and 1 base from J, with 13 bases in between. CDR3 region: CASSLTGYSNQPQHF. The CDR3 region has the DNA TGTGCCAGTAGCCTTACAGGGTACAGCAATCAGCCCCAGCATTTT. The full variable domain, with the rest looked up from reference TRBV19 and TRBJ1-5, is DGGITQSPKYLFRKEGQNVTLSCEQNLNHDAMYWYRQDPGQGLRLIYYSQIVNDFQKGDIAEGYSVSREKKESFPLTVTSAQKNPTAFYLCASSLTGYSNQPQHFGDGTRLSIL.

V usage is TRBV4-1 and J usage is TRBJ1-2; unclear D gene. The V end was cut by 1 base, the J end by 0 bases, with 9 bases between. The CDR3 extends over 15 amino acids. CDR1 is MGHRA and CDR2 is YSYEKL in the germline V gene. In DNA form, the CDR3 reads TGCGCCAGCAGCCAAGCATCAGGAACTAACTATGGCTACACCTTC. Translation gives CASSQASGTNYGYTF.

The chain combines TRBV27 with TRBJ2-3; D possibly corresponds to TRBD2 (5 bases). This CDR3 region has 13 residues. V lost 2 bases and J lost 4, with 7 bases in between. Germline CDR1 and CDR2: MNHEY and SMNVEV (reference sequence). The CDR3 DNA reads as TGTGCCAGCAGTTTAGGACTCTCAGATACGCAGTATTTT. It yields the protein CASSLGLSDTQYF.

This clone appeared a few times. The chain carries TRBV5-1 and TRBJ2-2; D unresolved. Germline lookup yields CDR1 SGHRS and CDR2 YFSETQ. CDR3 length: 13 amino acids. The V end lost 6 bases, the J end lost 0 bases, and 6 bases lay between the germline ends. CDR3 nucleotides: TGCGCCAGCACGAGTTCGAACACCGGGGAGCTGTTTTTT. As protein: CASTSSNTGELFF.

The CDR3, as DNA: TGTGCCAGCAGCCCACAGGGGGCGATTGCCGGGGAGCTGTTTTTT. This gives the protein CASSPQGAIAGELFF. The J gene is TRBJ2-2, the V gene TRBV7-2; 9 positions match TRBD1. Looked up from germline, CDR1 is SGHTA and CDR2 is FQGNSA. The CDR3 totals 15 residues. V lost 5 bases, J lost 6 bases, and 7 bases stayed unmatched.

The rearrangement uses TRBV4-2 and TRBJ2-7; 8 positions match TRBD1. The germline gives CDR1 LGHNA, CDR2 YNFKEQ. J gave up 6 bases and V 4 bases, and 17 bases lay outside the gene matches. The CDR3 runs 17 residues. This chain's CDR3 is CASSPDSGQGAVGEQYF. As DNA, the CDR3 is TGTGCCAGCAGCCCCGACTCCGGGCAGGGGGCGGTCGGCGAGCAGTACTTC.

The V gene is TRBV2, the J gene TRBJ2-2; D gene uncertain. The CDR3 has 13 residues. Germline CDR1 reads SNHLY; CDR2 reads FYNNEI. V gave up 5 bases and J gave up 4 bases, with 8 bases separating them. CDR3 residues: CASSYPTTGELFF. The CDR3 DNA sequence: TGTGCCAGCAGTTACCCTACCACCGGGGAGCTGTTTTTT.

The CDR3 bases are TGCGCCAGCAGCTTAAGGCGACAGGGTGCAAATGAAAAACTGTTTTTT. As protein: CASSLRRQGANEKLFF. The genes are TRBV5-1 and TRBJ1-4; 7 nucleotides line up with TRBD1. With 2 bases clipped from V and 5 bases from J, the junction kept 9 bases outside the gene matches. The germline CDR1 and CDR2 sequences are SGHRS and YFSETQ. The CDR3 contains 16 residues.

This clone was picked up a small number of times. The rearrangement uses TRBV6-1 and TRBJ2-2, with TRBD1 as a possible D gene (5 bases). The CDR3 has 16 amino acids. V was cut by 3 bases and J by 6 bases, with 17 bases left in between. Germline-derived CDR1 and CDR2 are MNHNS and SASEGT. In DNA, the CDR3 is TGTGCCAGCAGTGAGAGACAGCACTTCGGACCCGGGGAGCTGTTTTTT. This codes for CASSERQHFGPGELFF.

The V call is TRBV4-3, the J call TRBJ1-1, with 7 bases fitting TRBD1. The junction had 10 bases not matched to a gene; V was cut back by 1 base and J by 11 bases. CDR1 LGHNA and CDR2 YSLEER come from the germline V gene. The CDR3 contains 14 residues. CDR3 loop: CASSQAHMDRRAFF. As DNA, the CDR3 is TGCGCCAGCAGCCAAGCTCATATGGACAGGAGGGCTTTCTTT.

A few counts support this clone. This rearrangement joins TRBV10-3 to TRBJ2-7; the D gene is possibly TRBD1 (5 bases). The CDR3 runs to 13 residues. Trimming pared 2 bases from V and 5 bases from J, leaving 10 bases between. The V gene's germline CDR1 is ENHRY and CDR2 SYGVKD. CDR3 residues: CAISEQGGDEQYF. For the CDR3, the DNA is TGTGCCATCAGTGAGCAGGGTGGGGACGAGCAGTACTTC.